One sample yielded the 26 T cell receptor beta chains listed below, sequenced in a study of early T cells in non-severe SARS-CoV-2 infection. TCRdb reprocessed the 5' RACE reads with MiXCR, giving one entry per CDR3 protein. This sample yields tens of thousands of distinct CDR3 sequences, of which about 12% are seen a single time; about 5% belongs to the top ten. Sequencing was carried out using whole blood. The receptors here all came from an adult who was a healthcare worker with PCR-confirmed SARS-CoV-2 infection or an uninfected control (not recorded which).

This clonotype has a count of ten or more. CDR3 DNA sequence: TGTGCCAGCAGCTTCAGCCCGGATTCACGAGCAACCTACGAGCAGTACTTC. Translated, it gives CASSFSPDSRATYEQYF. This chain links TRBV5-6 with TRBJ2-7; D unclear. V was pared by 2 bases and J by 2 bases, with 20 bases between. The length of the CDR3 is 17 residues. Germline CDR1 SGHDT, CDR2 YYEEEE.

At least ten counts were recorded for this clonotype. The CDR3 sequence is CAISEGSSWDEQFF. CDR3 in DNA: TGTGCCATCAGTGAGGGGTCTAGCTGGGATGAGCAGTTCTTC. The rearrangement links TRBV10-3 to TRBJ2-1, with a weak D call TRBD2 (5 bases). V was shortened by 2 bases and J by 8 bases, with 13 bases between the two germline ends. Germline CDR1 and CDR2: ENHRY and SYGVKD. There are 14 residues in the CDR3.

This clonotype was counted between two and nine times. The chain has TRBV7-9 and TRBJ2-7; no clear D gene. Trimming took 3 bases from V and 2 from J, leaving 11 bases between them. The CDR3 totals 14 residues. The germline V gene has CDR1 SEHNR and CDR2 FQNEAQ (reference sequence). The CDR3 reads CASSFVTPPYEQYF. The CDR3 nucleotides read TGTGCCAGCAGCTTCGTGACGCCTCCCTACGAGCAGTACTTC.

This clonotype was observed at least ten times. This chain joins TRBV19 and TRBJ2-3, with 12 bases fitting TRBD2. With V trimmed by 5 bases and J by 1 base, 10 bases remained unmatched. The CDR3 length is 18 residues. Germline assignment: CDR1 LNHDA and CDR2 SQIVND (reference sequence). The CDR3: CASSRFGGLAGRTDTQYF. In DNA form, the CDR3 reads TGTGCCAGTAGTCGGTTCGGGGGACTAGCGGGCCGCACAGATACGCAGTATTTT.

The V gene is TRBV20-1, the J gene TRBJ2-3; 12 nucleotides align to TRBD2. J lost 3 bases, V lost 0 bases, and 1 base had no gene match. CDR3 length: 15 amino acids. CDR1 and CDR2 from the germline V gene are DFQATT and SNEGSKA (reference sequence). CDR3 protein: CSAREGLAGTDTQYF. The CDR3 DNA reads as TGCAGTGCTAGAGAAGGACTAGCGGGAACAGATACGCAGTATTTT.

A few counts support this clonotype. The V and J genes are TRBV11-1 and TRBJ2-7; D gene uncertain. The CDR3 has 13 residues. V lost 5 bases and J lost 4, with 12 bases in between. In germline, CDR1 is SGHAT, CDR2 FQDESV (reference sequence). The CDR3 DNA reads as TGTGCCAGCAGCCCACGACAATTTTACGAGCAGTACTTC. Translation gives CASSPRQFYEQYF.

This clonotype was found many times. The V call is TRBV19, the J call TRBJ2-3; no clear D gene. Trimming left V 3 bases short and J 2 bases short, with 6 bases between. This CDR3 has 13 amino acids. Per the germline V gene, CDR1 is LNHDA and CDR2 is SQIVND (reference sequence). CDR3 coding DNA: TGTGCCAGTAGTATGGGGTACACAGATACGCAGTATTTT. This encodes CASSMGYTDTQYF.

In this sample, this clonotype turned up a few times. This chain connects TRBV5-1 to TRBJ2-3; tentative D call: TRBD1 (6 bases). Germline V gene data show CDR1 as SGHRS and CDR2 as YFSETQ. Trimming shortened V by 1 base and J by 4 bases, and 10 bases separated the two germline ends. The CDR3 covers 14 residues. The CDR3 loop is CASSLTGWPDTQYF. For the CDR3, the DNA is TGCGCCAGCAGCTTGACAGGGTGGCCAGATACGCAGTATTTT.

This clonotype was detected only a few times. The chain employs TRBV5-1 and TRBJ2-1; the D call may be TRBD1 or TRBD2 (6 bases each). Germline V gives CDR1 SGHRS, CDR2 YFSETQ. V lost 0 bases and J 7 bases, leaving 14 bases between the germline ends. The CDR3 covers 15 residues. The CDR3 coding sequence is TGCGCCAGCAGCTTGGAAGGGGGGCCAAGTAATGAGCAGTTCTTC. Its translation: CASSLEGGPSNEQFF. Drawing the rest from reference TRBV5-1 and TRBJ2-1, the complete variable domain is KAGVTQTPRYLIKTRGQQVTLSCSPISGHRSVSWYQQTPGQGLQFLFEYFSETQRNKGNFPGRFSGRQFSNSRSEMNVSTLELGDSALYLCASSLEGGPSNEQFFGPGTRLTVL.

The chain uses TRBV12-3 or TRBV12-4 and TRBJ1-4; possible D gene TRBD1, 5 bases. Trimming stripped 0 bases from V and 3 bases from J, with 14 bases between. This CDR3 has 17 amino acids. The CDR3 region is CASSLAGFGTANEKLFF. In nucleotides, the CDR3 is TGTGCCAGCAGTTTAGCGGGTTTCGGGACCGCTAATGAAAAACTGTTTTTT.

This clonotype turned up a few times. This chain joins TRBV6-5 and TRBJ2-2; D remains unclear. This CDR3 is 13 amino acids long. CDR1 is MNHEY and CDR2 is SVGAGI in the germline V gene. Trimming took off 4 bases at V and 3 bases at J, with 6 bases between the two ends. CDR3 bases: TGTGCCAGCAGTTTCACGGACACCGGGGAGCTGTTTTTT. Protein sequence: CASSFTDTGELFF.

CDR3 sequence reads: CASSLDATSGGAEDIQYF. As DNA, the CDR3 is TGTGCCAGCAGCTTAGATGCGACTAGCGGGGGGGCTGAGGACATTCAGTACTTC. This chain connects TRBV13 to TRBJ2-4; 14 bases align to TRBD2. V trimming: 1 base; J trimming: 8 bases; junction bases outside the gene matches: 10. Germline V gene lookup returns CDR1 PRHDT and CDR2 FYEKMQ (reference sequence). The CDR3 sequence is 18 residues long.

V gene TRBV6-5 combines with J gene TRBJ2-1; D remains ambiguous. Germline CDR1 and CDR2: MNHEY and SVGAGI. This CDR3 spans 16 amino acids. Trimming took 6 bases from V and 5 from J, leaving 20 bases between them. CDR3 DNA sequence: TGTGCCAGCAGGCCCGAAACCCGGGTTTTAGACAATGAGCAGTTCTTC. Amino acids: CASRPETRVLDNEQFF.

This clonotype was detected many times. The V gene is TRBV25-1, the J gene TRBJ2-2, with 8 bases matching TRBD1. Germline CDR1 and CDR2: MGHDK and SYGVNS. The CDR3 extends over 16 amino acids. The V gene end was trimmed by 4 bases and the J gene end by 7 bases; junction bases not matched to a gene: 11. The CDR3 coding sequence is TGTGCCAGCAGTGTAGGGACAGGCGATTCACTCGGGGAGCTGTTTTTT. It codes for CASSVGTGDSLGELFF.

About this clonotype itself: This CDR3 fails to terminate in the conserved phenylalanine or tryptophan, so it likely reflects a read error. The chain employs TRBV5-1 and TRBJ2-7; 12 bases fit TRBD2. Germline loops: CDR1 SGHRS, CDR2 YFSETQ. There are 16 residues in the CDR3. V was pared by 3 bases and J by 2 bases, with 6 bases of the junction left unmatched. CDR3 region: CASSSLAGGPAYEQYY. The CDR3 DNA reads TGCGCCAGCAGCTCGCTAGCGGGAGGGCCGGCCTACGAGCAGTACTAC.

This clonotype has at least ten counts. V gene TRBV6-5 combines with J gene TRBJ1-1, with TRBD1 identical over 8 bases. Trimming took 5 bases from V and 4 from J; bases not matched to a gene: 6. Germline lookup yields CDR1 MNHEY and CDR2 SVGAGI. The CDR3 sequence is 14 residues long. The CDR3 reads CASSRTGGGTEAFF. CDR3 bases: TGTGCCAGCAGTAGAACAGGGGGAGGCACTGAAGCTTTCTTT.

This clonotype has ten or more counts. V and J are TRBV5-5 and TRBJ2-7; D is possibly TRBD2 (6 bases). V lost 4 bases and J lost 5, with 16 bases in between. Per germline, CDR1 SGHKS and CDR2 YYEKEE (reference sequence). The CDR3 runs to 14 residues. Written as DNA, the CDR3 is TGTGCCAGCAGCACATCGGGACTCAGTAACGAGCAGTACTTC. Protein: CASSTSGLSNEQYF.

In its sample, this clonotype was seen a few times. CDR3 region: CASSSGGTRFFDTQYF. As DNA, the CDR3 is TGTGCCAGCAGCTCCGGGGGGACTAGGTTTTTTGATACGCAGTATTTT. The V call is TRBV7-6, the J call TRBJ2-3, with 8 nucleotides matching TRBD2. After removal of 4 bases from V and 6 bases from J, the junction contained 12 bases not matched to a gene. There are 16 residues in the CDR3. Germline V gives CDR1 SGHVS, CDR2 FNYEAQ.

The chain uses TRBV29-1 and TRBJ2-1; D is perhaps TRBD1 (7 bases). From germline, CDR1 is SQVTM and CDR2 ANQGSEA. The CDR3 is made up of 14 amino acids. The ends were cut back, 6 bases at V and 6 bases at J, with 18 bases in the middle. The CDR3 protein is CSVQGGEASNEQFF. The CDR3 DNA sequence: TGCAGCGTGCAGGGGGGAGAGGCGAGCAATGAGCAGTTCTTC.

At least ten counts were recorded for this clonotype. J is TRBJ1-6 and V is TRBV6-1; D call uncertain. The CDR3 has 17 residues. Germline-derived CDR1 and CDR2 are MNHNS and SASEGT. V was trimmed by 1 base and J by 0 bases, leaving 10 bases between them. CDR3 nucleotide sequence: TGTGCCAGCAGTGAAGTGCGAAGGAGCTCCTATAATTCACCCCTCCACTTT. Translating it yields CASSEVRRSSYNSPLHF.

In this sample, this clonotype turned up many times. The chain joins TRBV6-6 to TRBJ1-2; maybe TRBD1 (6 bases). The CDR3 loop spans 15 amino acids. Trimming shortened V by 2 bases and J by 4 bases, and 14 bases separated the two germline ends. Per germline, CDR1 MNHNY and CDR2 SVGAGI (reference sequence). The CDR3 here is CASSYGSGASYGYTF. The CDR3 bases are TGTGCCAGCAGTTACGGGTCGGGGGCGAGCTATGGCTACACCTTC.

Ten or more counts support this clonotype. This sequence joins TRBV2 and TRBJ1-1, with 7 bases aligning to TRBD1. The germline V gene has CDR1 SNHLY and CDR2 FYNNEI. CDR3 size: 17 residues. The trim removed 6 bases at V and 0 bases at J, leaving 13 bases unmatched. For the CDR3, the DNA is TGTGCCAGCAGCGACGCCCCACAGGGGCCAATGAACACTGAAGCTTTCTTT. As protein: CASSDAPQGPMNTEAFF.

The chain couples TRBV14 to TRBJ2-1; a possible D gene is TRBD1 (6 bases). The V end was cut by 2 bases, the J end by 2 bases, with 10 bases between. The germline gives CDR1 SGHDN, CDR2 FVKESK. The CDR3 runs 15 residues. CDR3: CASSQTGHPYNEQFF. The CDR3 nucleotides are TGTGCCAGCAGCCAAACGGGACACCCCTACAATGAGCAGTTCTTC.

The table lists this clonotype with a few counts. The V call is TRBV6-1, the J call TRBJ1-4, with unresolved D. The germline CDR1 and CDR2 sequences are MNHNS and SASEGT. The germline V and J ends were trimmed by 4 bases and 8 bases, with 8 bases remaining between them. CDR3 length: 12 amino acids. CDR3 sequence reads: CASSALGEKLFF. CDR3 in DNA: TGTGCCAGCAGTGCCTTAGGCGAAAAACTGTTTTTT.

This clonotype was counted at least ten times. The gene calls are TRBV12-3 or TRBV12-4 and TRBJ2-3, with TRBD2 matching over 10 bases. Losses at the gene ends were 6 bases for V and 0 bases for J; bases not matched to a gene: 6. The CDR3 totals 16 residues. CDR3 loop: CASRRLAGLSTDTQYF. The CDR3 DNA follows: TGTGCCAGCAGGAGACTAGCGGGCCTTAGCACAGATACGCAGTATTTT.

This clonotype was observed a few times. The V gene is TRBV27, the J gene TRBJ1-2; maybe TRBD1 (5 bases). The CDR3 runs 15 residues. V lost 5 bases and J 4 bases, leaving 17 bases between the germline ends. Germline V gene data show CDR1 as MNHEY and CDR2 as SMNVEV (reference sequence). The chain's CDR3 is CASSPYRTSPYGYTF. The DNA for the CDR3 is TGTGCCAGCAGTCCCTACAGGACGTCCCCCTATGGCTACACCTTC.